These T cell receptor beta chains were read from a single sample in a study of PD-L1 blockade in urothelial cancer. Profiling relied on immunoSEQ multiplex PCR, and the TCRdb table lists in-frame clones only, not all of them. The sample contains some 40,000 clones, around nine tenths of which appear only once. Material: PBMCs, obtained around atezolizumab (anti-PD-L1) treatment. These receptor sequences come from a man aged 65 to 85 with urothelial cancer. CDR3s include the opening cysteine and the closing phenylalanine or tryptophan. The order of the fields is J gene, V gene, D gene, CDR3 protein, CDR3 DNA. A D gene is named only where the DNA matches it firmly.

J: TRBJ2-5; V: TRBV5-1; D: -; CDR3: CASSPGGAQETQYF; DNA: TGCGCCAGCAGCCCCGGCGGCGCCCAAGAGACCCAGTACTTC
J: TRBJ2-2; V: TRBV7-9; D: TRBD2; CDR3: CASSLGLANTGELFF; DNA: TGTGCCAGCAGCTTAGGACTAGCTAACACCGGGGAGCTGTTTTTT
J: TRBJ2-3; V: TRBV27; D: TRBD1; CDR3: CASSLWGQIETDTQYF; DNA: TGTGCCAGCAGTCTCTGGGGACAGATAGAGACAGATACGCAGTATTTT
J: TRBJ1-2; V: TRBV29-1; D: TRBD1; CDR3: CSVHRGQDYGYTF; DNA: TGCAGCGTGCACAGGGGGCAGGACTATGGCTACACCTTC
J: TRBJ2-1; V: TRBV6-6; D: -; CDR3: CASSYPGHPNEQFF; DNA: TGTGCCAGCAGTTACCCTGGACACCCCAATGAGCAGTTCTTC
J: TRBJ1-5; V: TRBV28; D: TRBD1; CDR3: CASIPGTGGYQPQHF; DNA: TGTGCCAGCATACCCGGGACAGGGGGCTATCAGCCCCAGCATTTT
J: TRBJ2-7; V: TRBV6-6; D: -; CDR3: CASSYSGGALSYEQYF; DNA: TGTGCCAGCAGTTACTCGGGGGGAGCTTTGTCCTACGAGCAGTACTTC
J: TRBJ2-7; V: TRBV7-3; D: -; CDR3: CASSRTTGYEQYF; DNA: TGTGCCAGCAGCCGGACCACAGGCTACGAGCAGTACTTC
J: TRBJ2-7; V: TRBV27; D: -; CDR3: CASSFTGLGEQYF; DNA: TGTGCCAGCAGTTTCACAGGGCTGGGTGAGCAGTACTTC
J: TRBJ1-4; V: TRBV28; D: TRBD1; CDR3: CASSPRQGNEKLFF; DNA: TGTGCCAGCAGCCCCAGACAGGGGAATGAAAAACTGTTTTTT
J: TRBJ2-5; V: TRBV28; D: -; CDR3: CASSPPWGHVRQETQYF; DNA: TGTGCCAGCAGTCCCCCCTGGGGGCATGTTCGCCAAGAGACCCAGTACTTC
J: TRBJ2-5; V: TRBV5-4; D: TRBD2; CDR3: CASNSGTSGSGGEETQYF; DNA: TGTGCCAGCAACTCCGGGACTAGCGGGAGCGGCGGCGAGGAGACCCAGTACTTC
J: TRBJ2-7; V: TRBV5-4; D: TRBD2; CDR3: CASSLAGGTSGRREQYF; DNA: TGTGCCAGCAGCTTGGCCGGTGGGACTAGCGGGAGGCGGGAGCAGTACTTC